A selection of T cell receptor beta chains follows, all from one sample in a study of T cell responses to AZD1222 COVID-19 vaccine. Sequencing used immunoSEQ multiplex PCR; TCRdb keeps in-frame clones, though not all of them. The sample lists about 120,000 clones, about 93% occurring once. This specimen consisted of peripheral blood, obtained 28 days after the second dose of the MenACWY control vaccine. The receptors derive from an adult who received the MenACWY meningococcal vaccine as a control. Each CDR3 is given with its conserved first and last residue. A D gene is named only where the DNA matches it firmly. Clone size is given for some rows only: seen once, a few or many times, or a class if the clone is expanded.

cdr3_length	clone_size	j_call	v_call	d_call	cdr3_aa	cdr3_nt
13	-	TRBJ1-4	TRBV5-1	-	CASSLDRNEKLFF	TGCGCCAGCAGCCTAGACAGGAATGAAAAACTGTTTTTT
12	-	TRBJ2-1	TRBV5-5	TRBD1	CASSRGTGKQFF	TGTGCCAGCAGCCGTGGGACAGGGAAGCAGTTCTTC
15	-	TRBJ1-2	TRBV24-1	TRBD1	CATSDWTGAGYGYTF	TGTGCCACCAGTGATTGGACAGGAGCAGGCTATGGCTACACCTTC
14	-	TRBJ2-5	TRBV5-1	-	CASSLGSLQETQYF	TGCGCCAGCAGCTTAGGCAGTCTACAAGAGACCCAGTACTTC
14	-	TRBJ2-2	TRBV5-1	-	CASSLGQNTGELFF	TGCGCCAGCAGCTTGGGCCAGAACACCGGGGAGCTGTTTTTT
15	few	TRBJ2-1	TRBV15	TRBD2	CATSGRLAGVDEQFF	TGTGCCACCAGCGGTAGGCTAGCGGGAGTAGATGAGCAGTTCTTC
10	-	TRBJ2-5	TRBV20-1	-	CSALKETQYF	TGCAGTGCGCTTAAAGAGACCCAGTACTTC
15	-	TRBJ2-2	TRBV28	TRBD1	CASSFYQGESGELFF	TGTGCCAGCAGTTTTTATCAGGGGGAATCCGGGGAGCTGTTTTTT
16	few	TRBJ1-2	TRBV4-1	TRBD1	CASSQDPDRANYGYTF	TGCGCCAGCAGCCAAGATCCCGACAGGGCTAACTATGGCTACACCTTC
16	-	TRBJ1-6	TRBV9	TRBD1	CASSQATGIYNSPLHF	TGTGCCAGCAGCCAAGCGACAGGGATCTATAATTCACCCCTCCACTTT